This is a list of T cell receptor beta chains from one sample in a study of cytomegalovirus exposure and HLA in healthy donors. Some clones are missing from TCRdb's copy, which holds only in-frame ones; the method was immunoSEQ multiplex PCR. The table has roughly 100,000 clones, about 85% seen once. Specimen: PBMCs. All receptors come from a man younger than 45 in good health and CMV-seronegative. Each CDR3 is given with its conserved first and last residue. Fields, in order: CDR3 protein, CDR3 DNA, clone size, V gene, D gene, J gene. The D gene is left open where the match is weak. Size is stated for part of the rows, as once, few or many counts, or as a class when the clone is expanded.

CDR3 protein: CASSHPNYGYTF; CDR3 DNA: TGCGCCAGCAGCCACCCTAATTATGGCTACACCTTC; clone size: -; V gene: TRBV4-1; D gene: -; J gene: TRBJ1-2
CDR3 protein: CASSQETLSGTQYF; CDR3 DNA: TGTGCCAGCAGCCAAGAGACACTCAGTGGTACGCAGTATTTT; clone size: few; V gene: TRBV14; D gene: -; J gene: TRBJ2-3
CDR3 protein: CASSQGEGGSDEQYF; CDR3 DNA: TGTGCCAGCAGCCAAGGGGAAGGAGGGTCCGACGAGCAGTACTTC; clone size: few; V gene: TRBV4-2; D gene: -; J gene: TRBJ2-7
CDR3 protein: CASSLAGLAETQYF; CDR3 DNA: TGCGCCAGCAGCTTGGCCGGCCTAGCAGAGACCCAGTACTTC; clone size: -; V gene: TRBV5-1; D gene: -; J gene: TRBJ2-5
CDR3 protein: CASSSTGTRNQPQHF; CDR3 DNA: TGTGCCAGCAGCTCTACCGGGACTCGCAATCAGCCCCAGCATTTT; clone size: -; V gene: TRBV7-8; D gene: -; J gene: TRBJ1-5
CDR3 protein: CASSTRLAGDTGELFF; CDR3 DNA: TGTGCCAGCAGCACCCGACTAGCGGGAGACACCGGGGAGCTGTTTTTT; clone size: -; V gene: TRBV11-3; D gene: TRBD2; J gene: TRBJ2-2
CDR3 protein: CASSQADYRAGVTYNEQFF; CDR3 DNA: TGTGCCAGCAGCCAAGCGGATTACCGAGCGGGAGTAACCTACAATGAGCAGTTCTTC; clone size: few; V gene: TRBV4-2; D gene: TRBD2; J gene: TRBJ2-1
CDR3 protein: CASSQDLFSGLAGYQETQYF; CDR3 DNA: TGCGCCAGCAGCCAAGATCTTTTTTCCGGACTAGCGGGGTACCAAGAGACCCAGTACTTC; clone size: -; V gene: TRBV4-3; D gene: TRBD2; J gene: TRBJ2-5
CDR3 protein: CASSSFWDSIQETQYF; CDR3 DNA: TGTGCCAGCAGCTCCTTCTGGGACAGCATCCAAGAGACCCAGTACTTC; clone size: -; V gene: TRBV7-9; D gene: TRBD1; J gene: TRBJ2-5
CDR3 protein: CASSLEDMNTEAFF; CDR3 DNA: TGCGCCAGCAGCTTGGAGGACATGAACACTGAAGCTTTCTTT; clone size: -; V gene: TRBV5-1; D gene: -; J gene: TRBJ1-1
CDR3 protein: CASTQGASTDTQYF; CDR3 DNA: TGTGCCAGCACCCAGGGGGCAAGCACAGATACGCAGTATTTT; clone size: -; V gene: TRBV6-1; D gene: TRBD1; J gene: TRBJ2-3
CDR3 protein: CSVESGGATDTQYF; CDR3 DNA: TGCAGCGTTGAATCGGGGGGCGCCACAGATACGCAGTATTTT; clone size: -; V gene: TRBV29-1; D gene: -; J gene: TRBJ2-3
CDR3 protein: CASSKPDRGNQPQHF; CDR3 DNA: TGCGCCAGCAGCAAACCGGACAGGGGCAATCAGCCCCAGCATTTT; clone size: -; V gene: TRBV4-1; D gene: TRBD1; J gene: TRBJ1-5
CDR3 protein: CASSLDGLAGDEQFF; CDR3 DNA: TGCGCCAGCAGCCTTGATGGACTAGCGGGAGATGAGCAGTTCTTC; clone size: -; V gene: TRBV4-3; D gene: TRBD2; J gene: TRBJ2-1
CDR3 protein: CASSLRQQGPDFF; CDR3 DNA: TGTGCCAGCAGCTTACGACAGCAGGGGCCTGATTTCTTT; clone size: few; V gene: TRBV7-8; D gene: -; J gene: TRBJ1-1
CDR3 protein: CSAGLAGGPYEQYF; CDR3 DNA: TGCAGCGCCGGACTAGCGGGAGGGCCCTACGAGCAGTACTTC; clone size: -; V gene: TRBV29-1; D gene: TRBD2; J gene: TRBJ2-7
CDR3 protein: CASSGTGVGELFF; CDR3 DNA: TGTGCCAGCAGTGGGACAGGGGTCGGGGAGCTGTTTTTT; clone size: -; V gene: TRBV25-1; D gene: TRBD1; J gene: TRBJ2-2
CDR3 protein: CASSYSYRGNTEAFF; CDR3 DNA: TGTGCCAGCAGTTACTCTTACAGGGGGAACACTGAAGCTTTCTTT; clone size: -; V gene: TRBV6-5; D gene: TRBD1; J gene: TRBJ1-1
CDR3 protein: CASSSQGARTDTQYF; CDR3 DNA: TGTGCCAGCAGCTCACAGGGGGCTAGGACAGATACGCAGTATTTT; clone size: -; V gene: TRBV5-5; D gene: TRBD1; J gene: TRBJ2-3
CDR3 protein: CASSPPHRDRDTIYF; CDR3 DNA: TGTGCCAGCAGTCCCCCCCACAGGGATCGGGACACCATATATTTT; clone size: -; V gene: TRBV6-6; D gene: -; J gene: TRBJ1-3
CDR3 protein: CASSYSLTAQETQYF; CDR3 DNA: TGTGCCAGCAGTTACTCGTTAACCGCGCAAGAGACCCAGTACTTC; clone size: -; V gene: TRBV6-5; D gene: -; J gene: TRBJ2-5
CDR3 protein: CASSLREGTGRAGELFF; CDR3 DNA: TGTGCCAGCAGCCTAAGGGAAGGGACAGGGAGAGCCGGGGAGCTGTTTTTT; clone size: -; V gene: TRBV9; D gene: TRBD1; J gene: TRBJ2-2
CDR3 protein: CAITGTVGNTGELFF; CDR3 DNA: TGTGCCATCACCGGGACTGTTGGGAACACCGGGGAGCTGTTTTTT; clone size: few; V gene: TRBV10-3; D gene: -; J gene: TRBJ2-2
CDR3 protein: CASSLFNFRGGREDTGELFF; CDR3 DNA: TGTGCCAGCAGTTTGTTTAATTTTCGGGGAGGCAGAGAGGACACCGGGGAGCTGTTTTTT; clone size: once; V gene: TRBV28; D gene: -; J gene: TRBJ2-2
CDR3 protein: CASSHHLAAGSQETQYF; CDR3 DNA: TGCGCCAGCAGCCACCACCTAGCGGCGGGTTCCCAAGAGACCCAGTACTTC; clone size: -; V gene: TRBV4-1; D gene: TRBD2; J gene: TRBJ2-5
CDR3 protein: CASSVTGGKNTEAFF; CDR3 DNA: TGCGCCAGCAGCGTGACAGGGGGGAAGAACACTGAAGCTTTCTTT; clone size: -; V gene: TRBV5-1; D gene: TRBD1; J gene: TRBJ1-1
CDR3 protein: CASSVGTGGSSSEKLFF; CDR3 DNA: TGTGCCAGCAGCGTAGGGACAGGGGGCTCGTCGAGTGAAAAACTGTTTTTT; clone size: -; V gene: TRBV9; D gene: TRBD1; J gene: TRBJ1-4
CDR3 protein: CASSGPSGTGNYNEQFF; CDR3 DNA: TGTGCCAGCAGTGGGCCCTCCGGGACAGGGAACTACAATGAGCAGTTCTTC; clone size: -; V gene: TRBV25-1; D gene: TRBD1; J gene: TRBJ2-1
CDR3 protein: CASSDIAGGKTQYF; CDR3 DNA: TGTGCCAGCAGTGACATAGCGGGGGGGAAGACCCAGTACTTC; clone size: few; V gene: TRBV6-5; D gene: TRBD2; J gene: TRBJ2-5
CDR3 protein: CASSLLAGDYEQYF; CDR3 DNA: TGTGCCAGCAGCTTGCTAGCGGGGGATTACGAGCAGTACTTC; clone size: -; V gene: TRBV5-6; D gene: TRBD2; J gene: TRBJ2-7
CDR3 protein: CASSWGSGKRAESETQYF; CDR3 DNA: TGTGCCAGCAGCTGGGGGAGCGGGAAACGGGCGGAATCGGAGACCCAGTACTTC; clone size: -; V gene: TRBV5-4; D gene: TRBD2; J gene: TRBJ2-5
CDR3 protein: CASTPGGQKIRDTQYF; CDR3 DNA: TGTGCCAGCACTCCGGGAGGGCAGAAGATCAGGGATACGCAGTATTTT; clone size: -; V gene: TRBV5-6; D gene: TRBD2; J gene: TRBJ2-3
CDR3 protein: CASSQGGMATQYF; CDR3 DNA: TGTGCCAGCAGCCAAGGGGGTATGGCAACCCAGTACTTC; clone size: once; V gene: TRBV7-3; D gene: -; J gene: TRBJ2-5
CDR3 protein: CASSPSSGGAGTQYF; CDR3 DNA: TGTGCTAGCAGCCCCTCATCCGGGGGGGCAGGGACCCAGTACTTC; clone size: -; V gene: TRBV7-7; D gene: TRBD2; J gene: TRBJ2-5
CDR3 protein: CASSYSDRKSYNEQFF; CDR3 DNA: TGTGCCAGCAGTTACTCCGACAGGAAGTCCTACAATGAGCAGTTCTTC; clone size: -; V gene: TRBV6-6; D gene: -; J gene: TRBJ2-1
CDR3 protein: CASSPRASTDTQYF; CDR3 DNA: TGCGCCAGCAGCCCGCGTGCTAGCACAGATACGCAGTATTTT; clone size: -; V gene: TRBV5-1; D gene: -; J gene: TRBJ2-3
CDR3 protein: CASSYELAGGYNEQFF; CDR3 DNA: TGTGCCAGCAGTTACGAACTAGCGGGGGGCTACAATGAGCAGTTCTTC; clone size: -; V gene: TRBV6-6; D gene: TRBD2; J gene: TRBJ2-1
CDR3 protein: CASSGDRSNHF; CDR3 DNA: TGTGCCAGCAGTGGCGACAGGTCGAACCACTTT; clone size: few; V gene: TRBV2; D gene: -; J gene: TRBJ1-6
CDR3 protein: CASSLPSRSTDTQYF; CDR3 DNA: TGTGCCAGCAGTTTACCCTCTCGGAGCACAGATACGCAGTATTTT; clone size: -; V gene: TRBV28; D gene: -; J gene: TRBJ2-3
CDR3 protein: CASSRQGSDQPQHF; CDR3 DNA: TGTGCCAGCAGTCGACAGGGGTCCGATCAGCCCCAGCATTTT; clone size: -; V gene: TRBV9; D gene: TRBD1; J gene: TRBJ1-5
CDR3 protein: CASSFTGAYNQPQHF; CDR3 DNA: TGTGCCAGCAGTTTCACAGGTGCTTATAATCAGCCCCAGCATTTT; clone size: -; V gene: TRBV7-2; D gene: -; J gene: TRBJ1-5
CDR3 protein: CASSPEPSYGYTF; CDR3 DNA: TGTGCCAGCAGTCCCGAACCTAGCTATGGCTACACCTTC; clone size: few; V gene: TRBV6-1; D gene: -; J gene: TRBJ1-2
CDR3 protein: CASSPEGGQLNTEAFF; CDR3 DNA: TGTGCCAGCAGCCCCGAAGGTGGGCAGTTGAACACTGAAGCTTTCTTT; clone size: -; V gene: TRBV9; D gene: -; J gene: TRBJ1-1
CDR3 protein: CASSLTQDRGNEQYF; CDR3 DNA: TGTGCCAGCAGCTTGACCCAGGACAGGGGGAACGAGCAGTACTTC; clone size: -; V gene: TRBV11-2; D gene: TRBD1; J gene: TRBJ2-7
CDR3 protein: CASSLGDRVTGELFF; CDR3 DNA: TGTGCCAGCAGCTTGGGGGACAGGGTCACCGGGGAGCTGTTTTTT; clone size: -; V gene: TRBV5-4; D gene: TRBD1; J gene: TRBJ2-2
CDR3 protein: CASSRRENTGELFF; CDR3 DNA: TGTGCCAGCAGCCGACGGGAGAACACCGGGGAGCTGTTTTTT; clone size: -; V gene: TRBV7-3; D gene: -; J gene: TRBJ2-2
CDR3 protein: CASSYSKGGTYEQYF; CDR3 DNA: TGTGCCAGCAGTTACTCAAAAGGGGGCACCTACGAGCAGTACTTC; clone size: once; V gene: TRBV6-5; D gene: TRBD1; J gene: TRBJ2-7